This T cell receptor (beta chain) was profiled in a study of shared clonotypes between healthy human individuals. Method: immunoSEQ multiplex PCR; TCRdb's copy keeps in-frame clones and lacks some. The sample has 2 million or so clones, about 95% seen once; the top ten hold roughly 1.1%. Only CD45RO-negative cells positively selected for CCR7 counted as naive CD8 cells, so terminally differentiated effector memory CD45RA+ cells were excluded. The sequenced sample was naive CD8+ T cells sorted from blood. This receptor was taken from a man between 18 and 29 years old in good health.

Here the CDR3 reads CSVEDLAGGELFF. CDR3 nucleotide sequence: TGCAGCGTTGAAGACCTAGCCGGCGGGGAGCTGTTTTTT. The rearrangement links TRBV29-1 to TRBJ2-2; D may be TRBD2 (5 bases). V was pared by 0 bases and J by 7 bases, with 9 bases between. Germline lookup yields CDR1 SQVTM and CDR2 ANQGSEA. This CDR3 region has 13 residues.